Below, 9 T cell receptor beta chains from the same sample are listed, as sequenced in a study of cytomegalovirus exposure and HLA in healthy donors. PCR involved 60 Vbeta and 13 Jbeta primers. The table came from immunoSEQ multiplex PCR; TCRdb's copy has only in-frame clones and leaves some out. The sample yields more than 140,000 clones, 82% seen once. The sample consisted of PBMCs. All receptors derive from a man aged 25-40 years in good health and CMV-seropositive.

This chain joins TRBV9 and TRBJ2-5; D might be TRBD1 (7 bases). This CDR3 contains 15 residues. Germline loops: CDR1 SGDLS, CDR2 YYNGEE. Between the trimmed V and J ends, which lost 7 bases and 2 bases, there was a span of 18 bases. Here the CDR3 DNA reads TGTGCCAGCTCAGGGGGTCTTGGGGGGCAAGAGACCCAGTACTTC. This codes for CASSGGLGGQETQYF.

J is TRBJ2-1 and V is TRBV7-9; 7 nucleotides agree with TRBD1. Trimming at V came to 5 bases and at J to 3 bases, leaving 7 bases not matched to a gene. CDR1 and CDR2 (germline): SEHNR, FQNEAQ (reference sequence). CDR3 length: 15 residues. Here the CDR3 DNA reads TGTGCCAGCAGCCCTCGGACAGGAATCTACAATGAGCAGTTCTTC. Protein: CASSPRTGIYNEQFF.

As for this clone: One junction end disagrees with the germline gene, perhaps due to a read error. The chain carries TRBV27 and TRBJ2-4; possibly TRBD2 for D (6 bases). This CDR3 has 15 residues. Looked up from germline, CDR1 is MNHEY and CDR2 is SMNVEV (reference sequence). CDR3 sequence reads: CASSPLGGAKNSQYF. The CDR3 bases are TGTGCCAGCAGCCCCCTGGGGGGAGCCAAAAACAGTCAGTACTTC.

The chain carries TRBV7-9 and TRBJ2-3; D might be TRBD2 (6 bases). The CDR3 contains 15 residues. Trimming left V 1 base short and J 2 bases short, with 10 bases between. Per germline, CDR1 SEHNR and CDR2 FQNEAQ (reference sequence). The DNA of the CDR3 is TGTGCCAGCAGCTTAGGAGGCGGGAACACAGATACGCAGTATTTT. This gives the protein CASSLGGGNTDTQYF.

This clone has only one observation. This chain links TRBV5-1 with TRBJ2-7; D is ambiguous. CDR3 length equals 15 residues. From germline, CDR1 is SGHRS and CDR2 YFSETQ. Trimming pared 0 bases from V and 7 bases from J, leaving 17 bases between. The CDR3 here is CASSLATTWSPEQYF. In nucleotides, the CDR3 is TGCGCCAGCAGCTTGGCTACGACATGGTCACCTGAGCAGTACTTC.

The CDR3 protein is CASSVDSNQPQHF. The CDR3 DNA reads as TGTGCCAGCAGTGTAGATAGCAATCAGCCCCAGCATTTT. The V and J genes are TRBV28 and TRBJ1-5; D is undetermined. Germline lookup yields CDR1 MDHEN and CDR2 SYDVKM. V was clipped by 5 bases and J by 0 bases, with 5 bases between them. There are 13 residues in the CDR3.

Worth noting for this clone: At one end, the junction sequence differs from germline, possibly due to a read error. The chain recombines TRBV29-1 with TRBJ1-3; tentatively, D is TRBD1 (6 bases). Germline CDR1 and CDR2: SQVTM and ANQGSEA. The CDR3 length is 13 residues. CDR3 protein: CSVGGGQGSTIYF. The CDR3, as DNA: TGCAGCGTTGGAGGGGGACAAGGAAGCACCATATATTTT.

This clone was seen only a few times. This rearrangement joins TRBV27 to TRBJ2-1; 11 nucleotides match TRBD2. CDR1 and CDR2 (germline): MNHEY, SMNVEV (reference sequence). With V trimmed by 7 bases and J by 0 bases, 8 bases remained unmatched. The CDR3 consists of 17 residues. In DNA, the CDR3 is TGTGCCAGCACCGATCTAGCGGGAGGCGGCTCCTACAATGAGCAGTTCTTC. This sequence encodes CASTDLAGGGSYNEQFF.

The chain links TRBV28 to TRBJ2-7; 7 positions match TRBD1. The junction had 3 bases not matched to a gene; V was cut back by 1 base and J by 0 bases. The CDR3 is made up of 15 amino acids. Looked up from germline, CDR1 is MDHEN and CDR2 is SYDVKM. The CDR3, as DNA: TGTGCCAGCAGTTTATTGACAGGGAGCTCCTACGAGCAGTACTTC. Protein sequence: CASSLLTGSSYEQYF.